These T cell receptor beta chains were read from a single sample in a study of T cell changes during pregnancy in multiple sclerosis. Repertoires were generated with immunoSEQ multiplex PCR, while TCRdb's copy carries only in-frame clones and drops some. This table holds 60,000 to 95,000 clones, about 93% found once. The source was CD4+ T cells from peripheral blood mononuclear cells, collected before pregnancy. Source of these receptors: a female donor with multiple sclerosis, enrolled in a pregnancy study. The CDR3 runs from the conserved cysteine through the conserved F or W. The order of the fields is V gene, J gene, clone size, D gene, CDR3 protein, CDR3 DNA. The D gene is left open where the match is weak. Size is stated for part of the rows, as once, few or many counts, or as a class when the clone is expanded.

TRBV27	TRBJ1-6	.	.	CASSFARQYNSPLHF	TGTGCCAGCAGTTTCGCTCGACAGTATAATTCACCCCTCCACTTT
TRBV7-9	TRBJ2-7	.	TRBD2	CASTTRGGEQYF	TGTGCCAGCACCACGCGGGGGGGCGAGCAGTACTTC
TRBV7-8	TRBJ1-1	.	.	CASSLMRDPNTEAFF	TGTGCCAGCAGCTTAATGAGGGATCCGAACACTGAAGCTTTCTTT
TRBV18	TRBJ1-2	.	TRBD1	CASSPRVTGDYGYTF	TGTGCCAGCTCACCCAGAGTAACAGGGGATTATGGCTACACCTTC
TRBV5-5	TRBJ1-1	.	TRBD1	CASSFGTANTEAFF	TGTGCCAGCAGCTTCGGGACAGCGAACACTGAAGCTTTCTTT
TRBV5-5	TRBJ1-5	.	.	CASSFSSQSGQPQHF	TGTGCCAGCAGCTTTTCGTCGCAGAGCGGTCAGCCCCAGCATTTT
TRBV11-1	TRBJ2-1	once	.	CASSPYGTGIGNEQFF	TGTGCCAGCAGCCCCTACGGGACTGGCATCGGGAATGAGCAGTTCTTC
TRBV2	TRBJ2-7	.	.	CASSEVQGGEQYF	TGTGCCAGCAGTGAGGTCCAAGGCGGCGAGCAGTACTTC
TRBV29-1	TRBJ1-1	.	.	CSHTGTLNTEAFF	TGCAGCCACACCGGGACACTTAACACTGAAGCTTTCTTT
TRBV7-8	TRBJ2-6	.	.	CASSSTGLRSSGANVLTF	TGTGCCAGCAGCTCGACGGGACTGAGGAGCTCTGGGGCCAACGTCCTGACTTTC
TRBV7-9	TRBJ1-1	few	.	CASSLAEKAFF	TGTGCCAGCAGCTTAGCGGAGAAAGCTTTCTTT
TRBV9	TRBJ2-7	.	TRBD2	CASSVDVGLVKKQYF	TGTGCCAGCAGCGTAGATGTGGGACTAGTAAAAAAGCAGTACTTC
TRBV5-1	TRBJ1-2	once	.	CASSLGAGLSNYGYTF	TGCGCCAGCAGCTTGGGAGCTGGTCTTTCTAACTATGGCTACACCTTC
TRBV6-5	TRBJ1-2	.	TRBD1	CASSYSGQGLYGYTF	TGTGCCAGCAGTTACTCTGGACAGGGCCTCTATGGCTACACCTTC
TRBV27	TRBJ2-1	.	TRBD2	CASSLLAGAGNEQFF	TGTGCCAGCAGTTTACTAGCGGGAGCGGGAAATGAGCAGTTCTTC
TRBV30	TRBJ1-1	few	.	CAWSGGRGDTEAFF	TGTGCCTGGAGTGGGGGCAGGGGCGACACTGAAGCTTTCTTT
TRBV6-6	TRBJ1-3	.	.	CASSYSTLSTENTIYF	TGTGCCAGCAGTTACTCAACACTGAGTACAGAAAACACCATATATTTT
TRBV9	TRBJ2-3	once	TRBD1	CASSVGTGSTDTQYF	TGTGCCAGCAGCGTAGGGACAGGGTCGACAGATACGCAGTATTTT
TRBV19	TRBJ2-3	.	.	CASSGRGPTDTQYF	TGTGCCAGTAGTGGGCGGGGGCCCACAGATACGCAGTATTTT
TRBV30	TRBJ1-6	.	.	CAWTTGILWTGSPLHF	TGTGCCTGGACCACAGGGATTTTGTGGACTGGGTCACCCCTCCACTTT
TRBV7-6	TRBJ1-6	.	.	CASSSFMRNSPLHF	TGTGCCAGCAGCTCCTTTATGCGTAATTCACCCCTCCACTTT
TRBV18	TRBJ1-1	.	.	CASSPSLNTEAFF	TGTGCCAGCTCACCGTCCTTGAACACTGAAGCTTTCTTT
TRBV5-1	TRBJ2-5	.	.	CASSLVAGVQETQYF	TGCGCCAGCAGCTTAGTCGCGGGCGTACAAGAGACCCAGTACTTC
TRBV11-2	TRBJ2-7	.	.	CASWGGAESFYEQYF	TGTGCCAGCTGGGGGGGGGCGGAGAGTTTCTACGAGCAGTACTTC
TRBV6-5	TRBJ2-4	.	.	CASSSGRLAKNIQYF	TGTGCCAGCAGTTCTGGGAGATTAGCCAAAAACATTCAGTACTTC
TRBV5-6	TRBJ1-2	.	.	CASSLGGQGYGYTF	TGTGCCAGCAGCTTGGGGGGGCAAGGGTATGGCTACACCTTC
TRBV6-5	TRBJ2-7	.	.	CASSYGAGPTPYEQYF	TGTGCCAGCAGTTACGGTGCGGGACCTACTCCCTACGAGCAGTACTTC
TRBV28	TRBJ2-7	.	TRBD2	CASSFSGRARNEQYF	TGTGCCAGCAGTTTTAGCGGGAGGGCCCGCAACGAGCAGTACTTC
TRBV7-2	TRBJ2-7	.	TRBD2	CASSLGGGTGRYEQYF	TGTGCCAGCAGCTTAGGGGGGGGGACCGGCCGCTACGAGCAGTACTTC
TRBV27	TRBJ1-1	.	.	CASSGLMAGGAEAFF	TGTGCCAGCAGTGGATTGATGGCGGGTGGAGCTGAAGCTTTCTTT
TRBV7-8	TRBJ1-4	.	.	CASSLFTGHEKLFF	TGTGCCAGCAGCCTTTTTACAGGTCATGAAAAACTGTTTTTT
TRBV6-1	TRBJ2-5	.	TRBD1	CASSPTRGETQYF	TGTGCCAGCAGTCCTACCAGGGGGGAGACCCAGTACTTC
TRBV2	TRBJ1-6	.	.	CASTPSNSPLHF	TGTGCCAGCACCCCGTCCAATTCACCCCTCCACTTT
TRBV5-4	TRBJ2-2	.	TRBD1	CASSWGIRDRVTTGELFF	TGTGCCAGCAGCTGGGGGATCCGGGACAGGGTAACGACCGGGGAGCTGTTTTTT
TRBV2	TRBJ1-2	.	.	CASSLDRGVRYGYTF	TGTGCCAGCAGCCTAGATCGGGGGGTCCGCTATGGCTACACCTTC
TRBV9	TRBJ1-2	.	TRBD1	CASSATGTGLVPGYTF	TGTGCCAGCAGCGCAACCGGGACAGGGCTTGTTCCGGGCTACACCTTC